The clone carrying this TCR beta chain showed up just once. Its specificity is not known. This entry belongs to a study of CD8 T cells in Susac syndrome. General observations from the study: The relatively small number of individuals in the TCR sequencing and HLA analysis was acknowledged by the study. The CD4+ T cell repertoires in Susac syndrome were not clonally expanded.

V shed 3 bases, J shed 5 bases, and the junction held 2 bases outside the gene matches. The germline gives CDR1 LGHDT, CDR2 YNNKEL (reference sequence). This CDR3 spans 15 amino acids. Reverse transcription used about 0.5 to 1 ug RNA and random hexamers. MiXCR was run by TCRdb on the immunoSEQ multiplex PCR reads, yielding one entry per CDR3 protein. The profile shows around 180,000 distinct CDR3 sequences, approximately 94% of them singletons. The V gene is TRBV3-1, the J gene TRBJ1-6, with 9 bases identical to TRBD1. The sequencing input was CD4+ T cells from PBMCs. This receptor was identified in a human donor with Susac syndrome. The CDR3 DNA is TGTGCCAGCAGCCAGGGACAGGGTCATAATTCACCCCTCCACTTT. It specifies CASSQGQGHNSPLHF.